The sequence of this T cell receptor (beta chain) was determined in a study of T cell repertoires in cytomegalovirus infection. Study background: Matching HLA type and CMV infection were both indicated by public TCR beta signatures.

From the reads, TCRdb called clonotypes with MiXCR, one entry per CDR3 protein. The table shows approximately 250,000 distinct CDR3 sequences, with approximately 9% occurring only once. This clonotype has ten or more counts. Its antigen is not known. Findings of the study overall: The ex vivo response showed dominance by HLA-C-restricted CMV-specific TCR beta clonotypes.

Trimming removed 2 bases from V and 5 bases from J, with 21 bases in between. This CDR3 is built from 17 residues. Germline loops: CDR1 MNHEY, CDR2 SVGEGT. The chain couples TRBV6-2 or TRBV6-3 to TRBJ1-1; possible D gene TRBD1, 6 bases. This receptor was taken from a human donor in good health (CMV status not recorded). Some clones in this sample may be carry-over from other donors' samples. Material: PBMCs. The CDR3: CASSYRRGVIERTEAFF. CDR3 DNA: TGTGCCAGCAGTTACCGCAGGGGTGTAATCGAACGTACTGAAGCTTTCTTT.